Each of the 7 T cell receptor beta chains below was sequenced from the same sample in a study of beta chain features in type 1 diabetes. The study reverse transcribed the entire isolated RNA, so it sequenced expressed TCRB transcripts. Sequencing used immunoSEQ multiplex PCR; TCRdb keeps in-frame clones, though not all of them. The sample lists 350,000 or so clones, roughly a fifth seen once, with approximately 0.041% in the top ten. Sequencing was done on a sample of naive CD4+ T cells from blood. These receptors all come from a young woman in good health.

This clone was detected a few times. The chain links TRBV4-2 to TRBJ1-6, with no clear D. CDR3 size: 16 residues. With 0 bases removed from V and 6 bases from J, the gap between germline ends came to 12 bases. Per germline, CDR1 LGHNA and CDR2 YNFKEQ. For the CDR3, the DNA is TGTGCCAGCAGCCAAGATCCCGGGGTAGGTAATTCACCCCTCCACTTT. This gives the protein CASSQDPGVGNSPLHF.

The table lists this clone with a few counts. The rearrangement joins TRBV10-3 to TRBJ1-2; maybe TRBD1 (6 bases). The germline V gene encodes CDR1 ENHRY and CDR2 SYGVKD. CDR3 length: 13 amino acids. V lost 3 bases and J 8 bases, leaving 13 bases between the germline ends. CDR3 DNA sequence: TGTGCCATCAGTGATACAGGGCAGTCGGGCTACACCTTC. Protein product: CAISDTGQSGYTF.

The CDR3 bases are TGTGCCAGCAGTGACAAGCGGGGAGATACGCAGTATTTT. Amino acids: CASSDKRGDTQYF. The chain combines TRBV6-4 with TRBJ2-3; TRBD2 matches 7 bases. Germline lookup yields CDR1 MRHNA and CDR2 SNTAGT. There are 13 residues in the CDR3. V trimming: 2 bases; J trimming: 5 bases; junction bases outside the gene matches: 1.

The rearrangement uses TRBV18 and TRBJ2-7; D is unclear. Germline-derived CDR1 and CDR2 are KGHSH and LQKENI. CDR3 size: 14 residues. Trimming cost V 6 bases and J 0 bases, with 12 bases left between them. This CDR3 is CASSLTADSYEQYF. CDR3 coding DNA: TGTGCCAGCTCCCTTACTGCGGACTCCTACGAGCAGTACTTC.

This rearrangement joins TRBV6-1 to TRBJ2-3, with D unclear. The germline V gene encodes CDR1 MNHNS and CDR2 SASEGT. The CDR3 has 15 amino acids. The V end was cut by 1 base, the J end by 1 base, with 9 bases between. The CDR3 protein is CASSEGLPGTDTQYF. The CDR3 bases are TGTGCCAGCAGTGAAGGCCTCCCGGGCACAGATACGCAGTATTTT.

This clone was observed a handful of times. This sequence joins TRBV29-1 and TRBJ2-5, with TRBD1 matching 8 bases. In germline, CDR1 is SQVTM, CDR2 ANQGSEA. The CDR3 runs to 11 residues. Germline trimming cut 7 bases from V and 3 bases from J; bases unmatched to any gene: 1. Here the CDR3 DNA reads TGCAGCGGGGACAGGAAAGAGACCCAGTACTTC. This gives the protein CSGDRKETQYF.

This sequence joins TRBV18 and TRBJ2-1; the match to TRBD1 covers 8 bases. Looked up from germline, CDR1 is KGHSH and CDR2 is LQKENI. V shed 3 bases, J shed 10 bases, and the junction held 8 bases outside the gene matches. The length of the CDR3 is 14 residues. Here the CDR3 reads CASSPTGQGSEQFF. The CDR3 DNA reads TGTGCCAGCTCACCGACCGGACAGGGTAGCGAGCAGTTCTTC.